This paragraph covers one TCR beta chain sequence. The germline V gene has CDR1 MDHEN and CDR2 SYDVKM. The V end lost 1 base, the J end lost 6 bases, and 4 bases lay between the germline ends. The CDR3 sequence is 12 residues long. Assay: immunoSEQ multiplex PCR; the TCRdb copy retains only in-frame clones and omits some. This sample has roughly 110,000 clones; about four fifths occur once, and the top ten carry roughly 9%. This entry belongs to a study of T cell responses to AZD1222 COVID-19 vaccine. The chain joins TRBV28 to TRBJ1-5; D is undetermined. Sequences were derived from peripheral blood, sampled on day 0 of AZD1222 vaccination. The origin of this receptor is an adult in good health. DNA for the CDR3: TGTGCCAGCAGTTTATCCCGTCAGCCCCAGCATTTT. Translation: CASSLSRQPQHF.